Each of the 32 T cell receptor beta chains below was sequenced from the same sample in a study of blood T cell repertoires in COVID-19. Profiled with immunoSEQ multiplex PCR; TCRdb holds only in-frame clones, not every one. The data show 250,000 or so clones, with roughly 89% seen just once and about 1.5% held by the top ten. Sequenced material: peripheral blood. The source is a woman in her thirties or forties who had recovered from COVID-19.

The V gene is TRBV30, the J gene TRBJ2-3; TRBD2 matches at 11 bases. Germline V gene lookup returns CDR1 GTSNPN and CDR2 SVGIG (reference sequence). CDR3 length: 14 amino acids. Trimming cost V 1 base and J 4 bases; bases outside gene matches: 1. CDR3 DNA: TGTGCCTGGAGTGGTAGCGGGGGGGCAGATACGCAGTATTTT. This gives the protein CAWSGSGGADTQYF.

The chain uses TRBV15 and TRBJ1-1, with unresolved D. The germline V gene encodes CDR1 LNHNV and CDR2 YYDKDF (reference sequence). Trimming removed 5 bases from V and 1 base from J, with 11 bases in between. The CDR3 is 14 residues long. The CDR3 DNA reads as TGTGCCACCAGCCCGCCGACTGAGAACACTGAAGCTTTCTTT. It translates to CATSPPTENTEAFF.

This clone was counted only a few times. The chain couples TRBV4-1 to TRBJ1-2; TRBD1 matches at 9 bases. This CDR3 region has 17 residues. J lost 2 bases, V lost 2 bases, and 9 bases had no gene match. Germline V gene data show CDR1 as MGHRA and CDR2 as YSYEKL. Written as DNA, the CDR3 is TGCGCCAGCAGCCAATCTTGGACAGGGGAGACCAACTATGGCTACACCTTC. Encoded protein: CASSQSWTGETNYGYTF.

The chain links TRBV20-1 to TRBJ2-3, with D tentatively TRBD1 (6 bases). The CDR3 is 11 amino acids. Germline V lookup: CDR1 DFQATT, CDR2 SNEGSKA (reference sequence). The V and J ends lost 4 bases and 6 bases respectively, with 8 bases between them. The CDR3 loop is CSATQGDTQYF. DNA for the CDR3: TGCAGTGCTACACAGGGTGATACGCAGTATTTT.

The chain employs TRBV29-1 and TRBJ1-3; D may be TRBD1 (6 bases). Germline V gene data show CDR1 as SQVTM and CDR2 as ANQGSEA. The CDR3 consists of 14 residues. V was cut by 6 bases and J by 0 bases, with 12 bases left in between. CDR3 sequence: CSVEQGYSGNTIYF. In DNA form, the CDR3 reads TGCAGCGTCGAACAGGGATACTCTGGAAACACCATATATTTT.

The gene calls are TRBV5-6 and TRBJ1-5; 7 positions match TRBD1. Germline-derived CDR1 and CDR2 are SGHDT and YYEEEE. The CDR3 runs 14 residues. Germline trimming cut 4 bases from V and 7 bases from J; bases unmatched to any gene: 8. The DNA of the CDR3 is TGTGCCAGCAGCCTGCGACAGGGCAGACAGCCCCAGCATTTT. Translating gives CASSLRQGRQPQHF.

J is TRBJ2-5 and V is TRBV6-1; D may be TRBD1 (6 bases). V shed 6 bases and J shed 5 bases, with 13 bases lying between them. Per germline, CDR1 MNHNS and CDR2 SASEGT. The CDR3 is made up of 13 amino acids. The CDR3 protein is CASSFTGLETQYF. The CDR3 nucleotides read TGTGCCAGCAGCTTCACAGGGCTGGAGACCCAGTACTTC.

This clone was seen once. The rearrangement joins TRBV3-1 (or the pseudogene TRBV3-2) to TRBJ1-1; D possibly corresponds to TRBD1 (6 bases). V lost 11 bases and J 1 base, leaving 17 bases between the germline ends. This CDR3 has 14 residues. Germline CDR1 is LGHDT and CDR2 is YNNKEL (reference sequence). CDR3 bases: TGTGCCTCCACCTCCGGACAGTGGAACACTGAAGCTTTCTTT. It is translated as CASTSGQWNTEAFF.

This clone was recorded once. V usage is TRBV28 and J usage is TRBJ2-7; no clear D gene. The V gene lost 5 bases and the J gene lost 2 bases, with 4 bases spanning the gap. CDR1 and CDR2 from the germline V gene are MDHEN and SYDVKM. The CDR3 totals 11 residues. DNA for the CDR3: TGTGCCAGCAGTGTTACCTACGAGCAGTACTTC. Residues: CASSVTYEQYF.

V is TRBV6-6 and J is TRBJ2-7, with a tentative D call TRBD1 (5 bases). The CDR3 has 18 amino acids. CDR1 and CDR2 from the germline V gene are MNHNY and SVGAGI (reference sequence). V gave up 5 bases and J gave up 0 bases, with 23 bases separating them. CDR3 in amino acids: CASSLLGQHPKISYEQYF. The CDR3 DNA sequence: TGTGCCAGCAGTCTCTTGGGGCAGCACCCCAAAATCTCCTACGAGCAGTACTTC.

This clone has just a few counts. The gene calls are TRBV25-1 and TRBJ1-6; 8 nucleotides line up with TRBD1. J was trimmed by 10 bases and V by 1 base; bases with no gene match: 6. This CDR3 has 15 residues. Germline V gene lookup returns CDR1 MGHDK and CDR2 SYGVNS. CDR3 region: CASSELGQGGSPLHF. CDR3 sequence (DNA): TGTGCCAGCAGTGAATTAGGACAGGGTGGGTCACCCCTCCACTTT.

This clone occurred a few times. The V and J genes are TRBV6-4 and TRBJ1-3, with TRBD1 identical over 7 bases. Germline-derived CDR1 and CDR2 are MRHNA and SNTAGT. The CDR3 sequence is 15 residues long. J lost 0 bases, V lost 5 bases, and 4 bases had no gene match. CDR3 coding DNA: TGTGCCAGCAGTCGGACAGGCAGCTCTGGAAACACCATATATTTT. Its protein is CASSRTGSSGNTIYF.

The chain carries TRBV7-6 and TRBJ2-5, with TRBD1 matching 7 bases. CDR1 is SGHVS and CDR2 is FNYEAQ in the germline V gene. V was clipped by 5 bases and J by 4 bases; unmatched bases: 28. This CDR3 is built from 21 residues. The CDR3 DNA is TGTGCCAGCAGCGTCCAAGTTCTTGGGACAGACTTCAATGGGGTATCAGAGACCCAGTACTTC. Translated: CASSVQVLGTDFNGVSETQYF.

The chain links TRBV6-6 to TRBJ1-1, with a tentative D call TRBD1 (5 bases). The germline gives CDR1 MNHNY, CDR2 SVGAGI (reference sequence). Between the trimmed V and J ends, which lost 7 bases and 2 bases, there was a span of 14 bases. The CDR3 has 14 residues. The CDR3 sequence is CASNPLGGNTEAFF. CDR3 DNA sequence: TGTGCCAGCAACCCGTTGGGGGGAAACACTGAAGCTTTCTTT.

The CDR3, as DNA: TGTGCCAGCAGACTAGCCCCGGGCACAGATACGCAGTATTTT. Protein product: CASRLAPGTDTQYF. The genes are TRBV7-2 and TRBJ2-3; a weak D match, TRBD2 (6 bases). Germline-derived CDR1 and CDR2 are SGHTA and FQGNSA. V shed 6 bases and J shed 1 base, with 11 bases lying between them. The CDR3 length is 14 residues.

The V gene is TRBV2, the J gene TRBJ1-1, with D unresolved. V gave up 10 bases and J gave up 1 base, with 13 bases separating them. Per germline, CDR1 SNHLY and CDR2 FYNNEI. This CDR3 spans 13 amino acids. CDR3 sequence: CATSKQSNTEAFF. Here the CDR3 DNA reads TGTGCCACCTCAAAACAGTCGAACACTGAAGCTTTCTTT.

In its sample, this clone was seen once. J is TRBJ1-3 and V is TRBV2; perhaps TRBD1 as D (5 bases). V lost 6 bases and J lost 0, with 12 bases in between. Germline V gene data show CDR1 as SNHLY and CDR2 as FYNNEI. This CDR3 has 15 amino acids. DNA of the CDR3: TGTGCCAGCAGCGCAGGGCTGACCTCTGGAAACACCATATATTTT. This translates into CASSAGLTSGNTIYF.

The CDR3 nucleotides are TGCAGTGCTCCCGAGAACAATGAGCAGTTCTTC. Protein product: CSAPENNEQFF. The V call is TRBV20-1, the J call TRBJ2-1; no reliable D call. Germline V gene data show CDR1 as DFQATT and CDR2 as SNEGSKA (reference sequence). The CDR3 covers 11 residues. The V end was cut by 5 bases, the J end by 5 bases, with 7 bases between.

V is TRBV27 and J is TRBJ2-3, with D tentatively TRBD2 (6 bases). The CDR3 has 15 amino acids. The ends were cut back, 1 base at V and 3 bases at J, with 11 bases in the middle. The germline gives CDR1 MNHEY, CDR2 SMNVEV (reference sequence). For the CDR3, the DNA is TGTGCCAGCAGTTTATGGCCTAGCGTTACAGATACGCAGTATTTT. Protein product: CASSLWPSVTDTQYF.

The chain uses TRBV3-1 (or the pseudogene TRBV3-2) and TRBJ2-2; D possibly corresponds to TRBD2 (5 bases). Trimming stripped 6 bases from V and 7 bases from J, with 15 bases between. Germline V gene data show CDR1 as LGHDT and CDR2 as YNNKEL (reference sequence). The CDR3 has 14 amino acids. CDR3 amino acids: CASRNSPRDGELFF. The CDR3 bases are TGTGCCAGCAGAAACAGCCCCCGGGACGGGGAGCTGTTTTTT.

The V gene is TRBV5-1, the J gene TRBJ2-5; D is perhaps TRBD1 (6 bases). CDR3 length equals 15 residues. V was pared by 3 bases and J by 3 bases, with 15 bases between. Germline V gives CDR1 SGHRS, CDR2 YFSETQ. This chain's CDR3 is CASSWQDSSKETQYF. The CDR3 bases are TGCGCCAGCAGCTGGCAGGACAGTAGCAAAGAGACCCAGTACTTC.

The gene calls are TRBV7-9 and TRBJ2-2; weak D call: TRBD1 (5 bases). Germline assignment: CDR1 SEHNR and CDR2 FQNEAQ (reference sequence). CDR3 size: 15 residues. V shed 5 bases and J shed 5 bases, with 15 bases lying between them. The CDR3 loop reads CASSAQLQATGELFF. CDR3 nucleotide sequence: TGTGCCAGCAGCGCCCAGTTACAGGCGACCGGGGAGCTGTTTTTT.

This clone came up once. The chain has TRBV28 and TRBJ1-5; D remains ambiguous. V was shortened by 7 bases and J by 4 bases, with 14 bases between the two germline ends. Germline V gene data show CDR1 as MDHEN and CDR2 as SYDVKM. The CDR3 runs to 14 residues. The CDR3 sequence: CASISGNPNQPQHF. CDR3 bases: TGTGCCAGCATTTCCGGTAACCCAAATCAGCCCCAGCATTTT.

The CDR3 DNA is TGTGCCAGCACCCCACAGCAGGACAATGGCTACACCTTC. This sequence encodes CASTPQQDNGYTF. The chain recombines TRBV2 with TRBJ1-2, with D perhaps matching TRBD1 (5 bases). Germline values: CDR1 SNHLY, CDR2 FYNNEI. There are 13 residues in the CDR3. The germline V and J ends were trimmed by 7 bases and 6 bases, with 15 bases remaining between them.

V and J are TRBV27 and TRBJ1-2; D remains unclear. With 8 bases removed from V and 7 bases from J, the gap between germline ends came to 11 bases. Per germline, CDR1 MNHEY and CDR2 SMNVEV (reference sequence). The CDR3 contains 11 residues. CDR3 sequence (DNA): TGTGCCAGCCGAGACAAGGCTGGCTACACCTTC. Protein product: CASRDKAGYTF.

The chain employs TRBV15 and TRBJ1-6, with 8 bases matching TRBD1. J lost 3 bases, V lost 1 base, and 2 bases had no gene match. This CDR3 contains 16 residues. Germline CDR1 is LNHNV and CDR2 is YYDKDF (reference sequence). The CDR3 loop reads CATSRGTGIYNSPLHF. The CDR3 DNA reads as TGTGCCACCAGCAGAGGGACAGGGATCTATAATTCACCCCTCCACTTT.

This sequence joins TRBV5-1 and TRBJ2-3, with 14 bases matching TRBD2. The V gene's germline CDR1 is SGHRS and CDR2 YFSETQ. Unmatched junction bases numbered 7, after V lost 0 bases and J lost 1 base. CDR3 length: 19 residues. The CDR3 nucleotides read TGCGCCAGCAGCTTGGCACCGACTAGCGGGGGGGCTCGCACAGATACGCAGTATTTT. It translates to CASSLAPTSGGARTDTQYF.

V gene TRBV5-4 combines with J gene TRBJ1-2; the D is unclear. V was cut by 6 bases and J by 4 bases, with 19 bases left in between. CDR1 SGHNT and CDR2 YYREEE come from the germline V gene (reference sequence). The length of the CDR3 is 15 residues. CDR3 nucleotides: TGTGCCAGCACCCCGGGCGGGCAAGCGGGCTATGGCTACACCTTC. Protein: CASTPGGQAGYGYTF. Full variable domain (outside the CDR3, taken from reference TRBV5-4 and TRBJ1-2): ETGVTQSPTHLIKTRGQQVTLRCSSQSGHNTVSWYQQALGQGPQFIFQYYREEENGRGNFPPRFSGLQFPNYSSELNVNALELDDSALYLCASTPGGQAGYGYTFGSGTRLTVV.

This clone was counted once. V is TRBV28 and J is TRBJ1-5; D unclear. V was cut by 8 bases and J by 5 bases, with 10 bases left in between. The CDR3 length is 12 residues. CDR1 and CDR2 from the germline V gene are MDHEN and SYDVKM. In DNA, the CDR3 is TGTGCCAGCGCGTCTGGTGATCAGCCCCAGCATTTT. Protein product: CASASGDQPQHF.

The chain has TRBV5-1 and TRBJ2-1, with TRBD2 matching over 11 bases. The CDR3 is made up of 17 amino acids. The junction had 10 bases not matched to a gene; V was cut back by 0 bases and J by 8 bases. Germline V gene lookup returns CDR1 SGHRS and CDR2 YFSETQ. The CDR3 protein is CASSLAVAGGVGDEQFF. The CDR3 DNA reads as TGCGCCAGCAGCTTGGCCGTAGCGGGGGGGGTGGGAGATGAGCAGTTCTTC.

The V and J genes are TRBV10-2 and TRBJ1-2; 8 bases line up with TRBD1. Germline CDR1 is WSHSY and CDR2 is SAAADI. The CDR3 totals 13 residues. Trimming cost V 4 bases and J 7 bases; bases outside gene matches: 5. CDR3 sequence: CASSVQGALGYTF. The DNA of the CDR3 is TGCGCCAGCAGTGTCCAGGGGGCGCTTGGCTACACCTTC.

This rearrangement joins TRBV24-1 to TRBJ2-5; D unresolved. V dropped 2 bases and J dropped 1 base, with 7 bases sitting between them. CDR1 and CDR2 from the germline V gene are KGHDR and SFDVKD. The CDR3 totals 14 residues. The CDR3 is CATSDSVVQETQYF. CDR3 DNA sequence: TGTGCCACCAGTGATTCTGTTGTCCAAGAGACCCAGTACTTC.